This T cell receptor (beta chain) was captured by sequencing in a study of T cells and copy number aberrations in small-cell lung cancer. Study-wide points: Copy number aberration burden correlated negatively with tumor T-cell density, richness, clonality.

From germline, CDR1 is SGHKS and CDR2 YYEKEE (reference sequence). CDR3 length: 14 residues. V shed 3 bases and J shed 13 bases, with 20 bases lying between them. Clones were read by immunoSEQ multiplex PCR, and TCRdb kept only the in-frame ones, dropping some. The sample includes a few thousand clones, around 80% of them seen just once. This clone was observed a few times. Its antigen is still unknown. The rearrangement uses TRBV5-5 and TRBJ2-1; the D is unclear. The clonotype was recovered from a man aged 60-69 years with small cell lung cancer. Sequencing used tumor tissue. DNA of the CDR3: TGTGCCAGCAGCTGGTATCCTCCCCCAGCAAGCCAGTTCTTC. Translation: CASSWYPPPASQFF.